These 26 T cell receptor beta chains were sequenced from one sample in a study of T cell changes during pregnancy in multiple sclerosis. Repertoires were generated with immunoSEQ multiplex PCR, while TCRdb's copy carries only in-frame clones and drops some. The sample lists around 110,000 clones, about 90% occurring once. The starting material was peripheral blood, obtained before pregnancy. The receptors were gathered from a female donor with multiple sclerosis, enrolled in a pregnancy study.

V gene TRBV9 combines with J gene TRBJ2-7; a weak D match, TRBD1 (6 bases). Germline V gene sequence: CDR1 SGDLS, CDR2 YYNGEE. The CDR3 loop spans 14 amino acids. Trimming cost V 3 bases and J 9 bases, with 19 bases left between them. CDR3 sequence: CASSAGTSGAGQYF. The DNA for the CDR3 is TGTGCCAGCAGCGCTGGAACCTCAGGGGCGGGGCAGTACTTC.

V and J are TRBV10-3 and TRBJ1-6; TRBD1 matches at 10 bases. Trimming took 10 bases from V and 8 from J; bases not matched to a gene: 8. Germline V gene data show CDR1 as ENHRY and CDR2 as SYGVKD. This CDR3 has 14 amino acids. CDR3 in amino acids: CATKTGTGDSPLHF. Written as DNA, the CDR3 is TGTGCCACCAAGACCGGGACAGGGGATTCACCCCTCCACTTT.

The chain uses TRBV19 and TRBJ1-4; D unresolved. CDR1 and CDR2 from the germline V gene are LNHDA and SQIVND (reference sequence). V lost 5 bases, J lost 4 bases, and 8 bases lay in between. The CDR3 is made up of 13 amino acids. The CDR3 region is CASSREVNEKLFF. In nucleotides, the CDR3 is TGTGCCAGTAGTCGGGAGGTTAATGAAAAACTGTTTTTT. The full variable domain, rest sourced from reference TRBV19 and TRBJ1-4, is DGGITQSPKYLFRKEGQNVTLSCEQNLNHDAMYWYRQDPGQGLRLIYYSQIVNDFQKGDIAEGYSVSREKKESFPLTVTSAQKNPTAFYLCASSREVNEKLFFGSGTQLSVL.

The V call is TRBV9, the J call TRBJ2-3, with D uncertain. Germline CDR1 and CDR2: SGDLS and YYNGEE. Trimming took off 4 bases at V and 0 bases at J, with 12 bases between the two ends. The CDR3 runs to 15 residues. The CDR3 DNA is TGTGCCAGCAGCCACGACATTACTAGCACAGATACGCAGTATTTT. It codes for CASSHDITSTDTQYF.

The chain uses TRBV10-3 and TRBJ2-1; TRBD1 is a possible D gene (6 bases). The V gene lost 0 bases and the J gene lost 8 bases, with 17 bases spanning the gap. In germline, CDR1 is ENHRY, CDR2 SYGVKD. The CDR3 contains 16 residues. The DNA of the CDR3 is TGTGCCATCAGTGAGTCCTACTTCAGGGACAACGATGAGCAGTTCTTC. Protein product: CAISESYFRDNDEQFF.

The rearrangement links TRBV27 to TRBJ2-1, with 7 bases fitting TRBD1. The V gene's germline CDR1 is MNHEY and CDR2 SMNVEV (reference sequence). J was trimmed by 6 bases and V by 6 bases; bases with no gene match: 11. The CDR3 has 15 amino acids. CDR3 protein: CASSPDATGINEQFF. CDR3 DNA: TGTGCCAGCAGCCCCGATGCGACAGGGATCAATGAGCAGTTCTTC.

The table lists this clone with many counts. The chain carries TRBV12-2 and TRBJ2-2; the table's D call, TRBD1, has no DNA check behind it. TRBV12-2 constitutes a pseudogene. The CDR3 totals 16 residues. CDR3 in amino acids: CASRRPGQGNTGELFF. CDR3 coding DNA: TGTGCAAGTCGCCGGCCGGGACAGGGGAACACCGGGGAGCTGTTTTTT.

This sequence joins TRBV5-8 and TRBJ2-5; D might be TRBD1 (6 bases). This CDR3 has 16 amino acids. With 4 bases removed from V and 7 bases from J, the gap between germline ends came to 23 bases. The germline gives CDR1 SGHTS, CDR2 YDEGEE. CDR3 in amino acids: CASSPEGDRSSLTQYF. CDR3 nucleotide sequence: TGTGCCAGCAGCCCTGAGGGGGACCGCTCTTCGTTGACCCAGTACTTC.

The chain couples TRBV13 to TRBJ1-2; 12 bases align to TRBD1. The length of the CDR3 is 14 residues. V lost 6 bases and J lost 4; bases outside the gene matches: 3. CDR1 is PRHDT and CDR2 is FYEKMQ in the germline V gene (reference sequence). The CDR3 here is CASRGTGGVYGYTF. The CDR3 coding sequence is TGTGCCAGCAGGGGGACAGGGGGCGTCTATGGCTACACCTTC.

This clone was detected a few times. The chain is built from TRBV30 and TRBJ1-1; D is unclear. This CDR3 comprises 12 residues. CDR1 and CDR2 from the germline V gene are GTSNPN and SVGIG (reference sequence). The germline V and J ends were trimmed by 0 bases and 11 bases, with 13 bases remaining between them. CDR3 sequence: CAWSVSSYVAFF. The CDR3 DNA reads TGTGCCTGGAGTGTTAGTTCCTACGTGGCTTTCTTT.

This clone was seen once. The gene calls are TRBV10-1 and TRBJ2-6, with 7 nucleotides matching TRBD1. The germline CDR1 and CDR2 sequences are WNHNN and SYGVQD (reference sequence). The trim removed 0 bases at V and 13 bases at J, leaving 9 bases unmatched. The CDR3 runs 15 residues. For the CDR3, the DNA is TGCGCCAGCAGTGAGTCGAGGACAGGTTTAGGAGTCCTGACTTTC. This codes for CASSESRTGLGVLTF.

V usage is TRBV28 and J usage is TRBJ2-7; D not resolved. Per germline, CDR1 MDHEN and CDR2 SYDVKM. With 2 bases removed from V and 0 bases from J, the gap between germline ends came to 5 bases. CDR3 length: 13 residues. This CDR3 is CASSLQDSYEQYF. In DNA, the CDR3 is TGTGCCAGCAGTTTACAGGACTCCTACGAGCAGTACTTC.

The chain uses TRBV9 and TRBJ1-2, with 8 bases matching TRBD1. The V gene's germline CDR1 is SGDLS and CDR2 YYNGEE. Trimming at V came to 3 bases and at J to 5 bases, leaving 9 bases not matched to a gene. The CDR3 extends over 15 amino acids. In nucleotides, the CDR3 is TGTGCCAGCAGCGGACCAGGACAGGGCCGGTATGGCTACACCTTC. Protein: CASSGPGQGRYGYTF.

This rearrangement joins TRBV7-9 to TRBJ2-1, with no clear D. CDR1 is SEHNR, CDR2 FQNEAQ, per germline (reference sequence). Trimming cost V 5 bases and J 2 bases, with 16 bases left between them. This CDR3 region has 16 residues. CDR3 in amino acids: CASSRLSVPPYNEQFF. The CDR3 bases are TGTGCCAGCAGCCGGTTATCCGTACCCCCCTACAATGAGCAGTTCTTC.

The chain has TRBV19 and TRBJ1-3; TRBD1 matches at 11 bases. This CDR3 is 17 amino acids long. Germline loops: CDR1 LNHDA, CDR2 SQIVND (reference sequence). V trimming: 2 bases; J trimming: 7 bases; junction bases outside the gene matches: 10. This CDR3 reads CASSIRRTGGSTNTIYF. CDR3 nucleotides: TGTGCCAGTAGTATACGGCGGACAGGGGGCTCAACGAACACCATATATTTT.

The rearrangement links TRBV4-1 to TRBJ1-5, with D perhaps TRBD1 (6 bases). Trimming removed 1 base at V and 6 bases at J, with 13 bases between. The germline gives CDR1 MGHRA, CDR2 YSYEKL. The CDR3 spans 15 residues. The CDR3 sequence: CASSQGSGAGQPQHF. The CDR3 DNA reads TGCGCCAGCAGCCAAGGATCAGGGGCCGGTCAGCCCCAGCATTTT.

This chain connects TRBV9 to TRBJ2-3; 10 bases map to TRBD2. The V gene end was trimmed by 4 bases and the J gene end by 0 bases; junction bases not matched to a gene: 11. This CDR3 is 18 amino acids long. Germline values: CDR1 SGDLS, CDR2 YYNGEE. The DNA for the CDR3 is TGTGCCAGCAGCCTCTTAGCGGGGGGCCTCTCTAGCACAGATACGCAGTATTTT. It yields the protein CASSLLAGGLSSTDTQYF.

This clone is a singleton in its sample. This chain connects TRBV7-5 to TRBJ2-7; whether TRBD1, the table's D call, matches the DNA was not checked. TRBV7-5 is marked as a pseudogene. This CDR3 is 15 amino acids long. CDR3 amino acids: CARSSGTGLTYEQYF. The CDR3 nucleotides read TGTGCCAGAAGCTCGGGGACAGGTTTAACCTACGAGCAGTACTTC.

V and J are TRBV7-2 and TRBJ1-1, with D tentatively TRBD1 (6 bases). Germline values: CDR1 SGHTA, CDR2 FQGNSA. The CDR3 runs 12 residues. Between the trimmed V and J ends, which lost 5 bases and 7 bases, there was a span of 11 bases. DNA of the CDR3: TGTGCCAGCAGCCACAGGGCGAGTGAAGCTTTCTTT. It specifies CASSHRASEAFF. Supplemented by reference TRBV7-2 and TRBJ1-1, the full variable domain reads GAGVSQSPSNKVTEKGKDVELRCDPISGHTALYWYRQSLGQGLEFLIYFQGNSAPDKSGLPSDRFSAERTGGSVSTLTIQRTQQEDSAVYLCASSHRASEAFFGQGTRLTVV.

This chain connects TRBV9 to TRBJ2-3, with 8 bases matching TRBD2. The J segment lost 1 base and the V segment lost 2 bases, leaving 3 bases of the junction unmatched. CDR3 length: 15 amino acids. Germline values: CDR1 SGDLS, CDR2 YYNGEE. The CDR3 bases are TGTGCCAGCAGCGTTTCGACTAGCGGCACAGATACGCAGTATTTT. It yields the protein CASSVSTSGTDTQYF. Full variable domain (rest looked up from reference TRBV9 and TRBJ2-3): DSGVTQTPKHLITATGQRVTLRCSPRSGDLSVYWYQQSLDQGLQFLIQYYNGEERAKGNILERFSAQQFPDLHSELNLSSLELGDSALYFCASSVSTSGTDTQYFGPGTRLTVL.

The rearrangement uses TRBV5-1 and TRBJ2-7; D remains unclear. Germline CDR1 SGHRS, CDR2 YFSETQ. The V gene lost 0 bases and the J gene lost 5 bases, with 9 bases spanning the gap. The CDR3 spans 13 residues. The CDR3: CASSLAVSDEQYF. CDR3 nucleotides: TGCGCCAGCAGCTTGGCAGTTTCAGACGAGCAGTACTTC.

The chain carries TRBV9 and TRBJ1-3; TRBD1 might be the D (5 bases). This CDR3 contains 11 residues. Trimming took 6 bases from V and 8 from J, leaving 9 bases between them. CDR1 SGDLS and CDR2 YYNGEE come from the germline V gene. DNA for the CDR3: TGTGCCAGCACTGGGGGGGACACCATATATTTT. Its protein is CASTGGDTIYF.

CDR3 residues: CASSIRLGQPNTGELFF. The CDR3 DNA sequence: TGTGCCAGCAGTATTCGGCTTGGGCAACCGAACACCGGGGAGCTGTTTTTT. The gene calls are TRBV11-2 and TRBJ2-2; D remains ambiguous. The CDR3 is 17 amino acids. Germline V gene lookup returns CDR1 SGHAT and CDR2 FQNNGV. Trimming took 6 bases from V and 0 from J, leaving 17 bases between them.

The CDR3 sequence: CASSSGSTYEQYF. CDR3 nucleotide sequence: TGTGCCAGCAGTTCGGGAAGCACCTACGAGCAGTACTTC. J is TRBJ2-7 and V is TRBV6-6; D possibly corresponds to TRBD2 (5 bases). CDR1 is MNHNY, CDR2 SVGAGI, per germline (reference sequence). Trimming removed 4 bases at V and 2 bases at J, with 9 bases between. There are 13 residues in the CDR3.

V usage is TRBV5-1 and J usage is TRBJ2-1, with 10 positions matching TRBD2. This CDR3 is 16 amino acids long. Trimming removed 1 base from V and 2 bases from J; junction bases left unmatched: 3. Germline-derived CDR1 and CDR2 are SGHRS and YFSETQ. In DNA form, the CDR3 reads TGCGCCAGCAGCTTGAGTGGACTAGCGGCCTACAATGAGCAGTTCTTC. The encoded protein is CASSLSGLAAYNEQFF. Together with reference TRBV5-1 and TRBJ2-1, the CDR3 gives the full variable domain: KAGVTQTPRYLIKTRGQQVTLSCSPISGHRSVSWYQQTPGQGLQFLFEYFSETQRNKGNFPGRFSGRQFSNSRSEMNVSTLELGDSALYLCASSLSGLAAYNEQFFGPGTRLTVL.

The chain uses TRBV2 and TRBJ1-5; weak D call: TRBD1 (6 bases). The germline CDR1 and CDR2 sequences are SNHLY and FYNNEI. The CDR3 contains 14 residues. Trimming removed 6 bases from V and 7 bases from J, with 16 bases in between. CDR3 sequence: CASSETGLMQPQHF. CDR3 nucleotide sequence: TGTGCCAGCAGCGAAACAGGGCTGATGCAGCCCCAGCATTTT.